Listed below are T cell receptor beta chains from one sample, sequenced in a study of T-cell memory formation after mild COVID-19. TCRdb called the 5' RACE reads again in MiXCR, with one record for every CDR3 protein. Of 40,000 to 60,000 distinct CDR3 sequences listed, approximately 9% are singletons. The material sequenced was PBMCs or a T cell subset sorted from them (not recorded which). The receptors derive from an adult woman who had mild COVID-19 (a few samples of this study predate the infection). Cell type and time point are not known. The CDR3 runs from the conserved cysteine through the conserved F or W. The D gene is left open where the match is weak. Clone size appears in some rows only: once, few, many, or a class for an expanded clone.

CDR3aa: CASSQGGLAGVRTGELFF; CDR3nt: TGTGCCAGCAGCCAAGGGGGACTAGCGGGAGTACGGACCGGGGAGCTGTTTTTT; j_gene: TRBJ2-2; abundance: many; v_gene: TRBV7-3; d_gene: TRBD2
CDR3aa: CSATPGQLLPNTEAFF; CDR3nt: TGCAGTGCTACCCCGGGACAGCTCTTGCCGAACACTGAAGCTTTCTTT; j_gene: TRBJ1-1; abundance: many; v_gene: TRBV20-1; d_gene: TRBD1
CDR3aa: CSARSLQPLVGNEQFF; CDR3nt: TGCAGTGCTAGGTCGTTGCAGCCCCTCGTGGGAAATGAGCAGTTCTTC; j_gene: TRBJ2-1; abundance: few; v_gene: TRBV20-1; d_gene: NA
CDR3aa: CSARDQEGFNTDTQYF; CDR3nt: TGCAGTGCTAGAGATCAGGAGGGCTTTAACACAGATACGCAGTATTTT; j_gene: TRBJ2-3; abundance: many; v_gene: TRBV20-1; d_gene: NA
CDR3aa: CSAPSLAGGLTGELFF; CDR3nt: TGCAGTGCCCCTTCTCTAGCGGGGGGCCTCACCGGGGAGCTGTTTTTT; j_gene: TRBJ2-2; abundance: many; v_gene: TRBV20-1; d_gene: TRBD2
CDR3aa: CASSLTSGRGQYF; CDR3nt: TGTGCCAGCAGCTTGACTAGCGGCCGAGGGCAGTACTTC; j_gene: TRBJ2-7; abundance: few; v_gene: TRBV11-3; d_gene: TRBD2
CDR3aa: CSVEGKRSGEQYF; CDR3nt: TGCAGCGTTGAAGGAAAAAGATCAGGCGAGCAGTACTTC; j_gene: TRBJ2-7; abundance: many; v_gene: TRBV29-1; d_gene: NA
CDR3aa: CASSYRGGSAETQYF; CDR3nt: TGTGCCAGCAGTTATCGTGGCGGCTCCGCAGAGACCCAGTACTTC; j_gene: TRBJ2-5; abundance: few; v_gene: TRBV6-6; d_gene: NA
CDR3aa: CASSHLGASGRSYEQYF; CDR3nt: TGTGCCAGCAGCCACCTCGGGGCTAGCGGCCGATCCTACGAGCAGTACTTC; j_gene: TRBJ2-7; abundance: NA; v_gene: TRBV7-9; d_gene: TRBD2
CDR3aa: CASSLEGVYYGYTF; CDR3nt: TGTGCCAGCAGCCTGGAGGGCGTTTACTATGGCTACACCTTC; j_gene: TRBJ1-2; abundance: NA; v_gene: TRBV5-6; d_gene: NA
CDR3aa: CATGGTEKETQYF; CDR3nt: TGTGCCACCGGAGGGACAGAAAAAGAGACCCAGTACTTC; j_gene: TRBJ2-5; abundance: many; v_gene: TRBV24-1; d_gene: NA
CDR3aa: CAWNQGTMNTEAFF; CDR3nt: TGTGCCTGGAACCAGGGAACCATGAACACTGAAGCTTTCTTT; j_gene: TRBJ1-1; abundance: NA; v_gene: TRBV30; d_gene: NA
CDR3aa: CASSYLQKTEAFF; CDR3nt: TGTGCCAGCAGTTACCTTCAGAAAACTGAAGCTTTCTTT; j_gene: TRBJ1-1; abundance: few; v_gene: TRBV6-5; d_gene: NA
CDR3aa: CASSRLGQGDTIYF; CDR3nt: TGTGCCAGCAGCCGCCTCGGGCAGGGAGACACCATATATTTT; j_gene: TRBJ1-3; abundance: NA; v_gene: TRBV3-1; d_gene: NA
CDR3aa: CASSPNSQETQYF; CDR3nt: TGTGCCAGCTCACCAAACAGCCAAGAGACCCAGTACTTC; j_gene: TRBJ2-5; abundance: many; v_gene: TRBV18; d_gene: NA
CDR3aa: CASIQTRDYNEQFF; CDR3nt: TGTGCCAGCATCCAGACTAGGGACTACAATGAGCAGTTCTTC; j_gene: TRBJ2-1; abundance: NA; v_gene: TRBV7-2; d_gene: NA
CDR3aa: CASSQGTFYEQYF; CDR3nt: TGCGCCAGCAGCCAAGGGACGTTCTACGAGCAGTACTTC; j_gene: TRBJ2-7; abundance: NA; v_gene: TRBV4-3; d_gene: NA
CDR3aa: CASSLLSQGEYF; CDR3nt: TGTGCCAGCAGCTTACTTTCCCAGGGGGAGTACTTC; j_gene: TRBJ2-7; abundance: few; v_gene: TRBV7-9; d_gene: TRBD1
CDR3aa: CASSQDLQETQYF; CDR3nt: TGCGCCAGCAGCCAAGACCTTCAAGAGACCCAGTACTTC; j_gene: TRBJ2-5; abundance: many; v_gene: TRBV4-3; d_gene: NA
CDR3aa: CGSSSGPVEFF; CDR3nt: TGTGGCAGCAGCTCGGGCCCCGTGGAGTTCTTC; j_gene: TRBJ2-1; abundance: NA; v_gene: TRBV11-2; d_gene: NA
CDR3aa: CASSPQRLAGNTDTQYF; CDR3nt: TGTGCCAGCAGCCCCCAGAGGCTAGCGGGGAACACAGATACGCAGTATTTT; j_gene: TRBJ2-3; abundance: NA; v_gene: TRBV9; d_gene: TRBD2
CDR3aa: CSAGVSGALSTDTQYF; CDR3nt: TGCAGTGCTGGCGTTAGCGGAGCCCTTAGCACAGATACGCAGTATTTT; j_gene: TRBJ2-3; abundance: few; v_gene: TRBV20-1; d_gene: NA
CDR3aa: CASTGQVTGELFF; CDR3nt: TGTGCCAGCACCGGACAGGTCACCGGGGAGCTGTTTTTT; j_gene: TRBJ2-2; abundance: many; v_gene: TRBV12-3/TRBV12-4; d_gene: TRBD1
CDR3aa: CSARDVLAGVQETQYF; CDR3nt: TGCAGTGCTAGAGATGTACTAGCGGGGGTCCAAGAGACCCAGTACTTC; j_gene: TRBJ2-5; abundance: few; v_gene: TRBV20-1; d_gene: TRBD2
CDR3aa: CASSFLAGGPPDTQYF; CDR3nt: TGTGCCAGCAGCTTCTTAGCGGGAGGGCCCCCAGATACGCAGTATTTT; j_gene: TRBJ2-3; abundance: many; v_gene: TRBV7-3; d_gene: TRBD2
CDR3aa: CSARDKGQGFTEAFF; CDR3nt: TGCAGTGCTAGAGATAAGGGACAGGGCTTCACTGAAGCTTTCTTT; j_gene: TRBJ1-1; abundance: many; v_gene: TRBV20-1; d_gene: TRBD1
CDR3aa: CSARAMGLRDAEAFF; CDR3nt: TGCAGTGCTAGAGCGATGGGTCTGCGTGACGCAGAAGCTTTCTTT; j_gene: TRBJ1-1; abundance: few; v_gene: TRBV20-1; d_gene: NA
CDR3aa: CASSMTTGRANTEAFF; CDR3nt: TGTGCCAGTAGTATGACGACAGGTAGGGCGAACACTGAAGCTTTCTTT; j_gene: TRBJ1-1; abundance: few; v_gene: TRBV19; d_gene: NA
CDR3aa: CASSQGLRRGGRGTQYF; CDR3nt: TGTGCCAGCAGCCAAGGATTGAGGAGGGGGGGCCGTGGAACCCAGTACTTC; j_gene: TRBJ2-5; abundance: NA; v_gene: TRBV3-1; d_gene: NA
CDR3aa: CASSQVGQGGKSEQYF; CDR3nt: TGTGCCAGCAGCCAAGTGGGTCAGGGTGGAAAGAGTGAGCAGTACTTC; j_gene: TRBJ2-7; abundance: NA; v_gene: TRBV4-2; d_gene: NA
CDR3aa: CATSEPGLSYNEQFF; CDR3nt: TGTGCCACCAGTGAGCCTGGCCTCTCCTACAATGAGCAGTTCTTC; j_gene: TRBJ2-1; abundance: many; v_gene: TRBV24-1; d_gene: NA
CDR3aa: CASSPAGLAGSYEQYF; CDR3nt: TGTGCCAGCAGCCCGGCGGGGTTAGCGGGATCCTACGAGCAGTACTTC; j_gene: TRBJ2-7; abundance: many; v_gene: TRBV7-9; d_gene: TRBD2
CDR3aa: CASSHRDRGSRELFF; CDR3nt: TGTGCCAGCAGCCACCGGGACAGGGGGAGCCGGGAGCTGTTTTTT; j_gene: TRBJ2-2; abundance: NA; v_gene: TRBV25-1; d_gene: TRBD1
CDR3aa: CASSHPGGVTQYF; CDR3nt: TGTGCCAGCAGCCATCCGGGGGGGGTGACCCAGTACTTC; j_gene: TRBJ2-5; abundance: few; v_gene: TRBV3-1; d_gene: TRBD2
CDR3aa: CASRAAFSTDTQYF; CDR3nt: TGTGCCAGCAGGGCGGCATTTAGCACAGATACGCAGTATTTT; j_gene: TRBJ2-3; abundance: many; v_gene: TRBV12-3/TRBV12-4; d_gene: NA
CDR3aa: CASSLGQGRMNTEAFF; CDR3nt: TGTGCCAGCAGCTTGGGGCAGGGAAGAATGAACACTGAAGCTTTCTTT; j_gene: TRBJ1-1; abundance: NA; v_gene: TRBV5-5; d_gene: NA
CDR3aa: CASSANPISGGYNEQFF; CDR3nt: TGTGCCAGCAGCGCCAACCCCATTAGCGGGGGGTACAATGAGCAGTTCTTC; j_gene: TRBJ2-1; abundance: few; v_gene: TRBV7-6; d_gene: TRBD2
CDR3aa: CASSMAPGPNYGYTF; CDR3nt: TGTGCCAGCAGCATGGCGCCAGGGCCTAACTATGGCTACACCTTC; j_gene: TRBJ1-2; abundance: many; v_gene: TRBV7-2; d_gene: NA
CDR3aa: CATGEGRTYGYTF; CDR3nt: TGTGCCACCGGGGAGGGTAGGACCTATGGCTACACCTTC; j_gene: TRBJ1-2; abundance: NA; v_gene: TRBV7-9; d_gene: NA
CDR3aa: CATKRENTGELFF; CDR3nt: TGTGCCACCAAAAGGGAGAACACCGGGGAGCTGTTTTTT; j_gene: TRBJ2-2; abundance: NA; v_gene: TRBV24-1; d_gene: NA
CDR3aa: CATSGQGGSYEQYF; CDR3nt: TGTGCCACCAGTGGGCAGGGGGGCTCCTACGAGCAGTACTTC; j_gene: TRBJ2-7; abundance: NA; v_gene: TRBV24-1; d_gene: NA
CDR3aa: CASSPWLEETQYF; CDR3nt: TGTGCCAGCAGCCCTTGGCTAGAGGAGACCCAGTACTTC; j_gene: TRBJ2-5; abundance: many; v_gene: TRBV6-5; d_gene: NA
CDR3aa: CASSYSGRGAYEQYF; CDR3nt: TGTGCCAGCAGTTACTCAGGCAGGGGGGCCTACGAGCAGTACTTC; j_gene: TRBJ2-7; abundance: NA; v_gene: TRBV6-5; d_gene: NA
CDR3aa: CASSSDTGELFF; CDR3nt: TGTGCCAGCAGTTCCGATACCGGGGAGCTGTTTTTT; j_gene: TRBJ2-2; abundance: many; v_gene: TRBV6-2/TRBV6-3; d_gene: NA
CDR3aa: CASSSRQGAWNTEAFF; CDR3nt: TGCGCCAGCAGCTCGAGACAGGGGGCCTGGAACACTGAAGCTTTCTTT; j_gene: TRBJ1-1; abundance: many; v_gene: TRBV5-1; d_gene: TRBD1
CDR3aa: CASSPGAGGSSYNEQFF; CDR3nt: TGCGCCAGCAGCCCTGGAGCGGGAGGGTCCTCCTACAATGAGCAGTTCTTC; j_gene: TRBJ2-1; abundance: many; v_gene: TRBV5-1; d_gene: TRBD2
CDR3aa: CASSLDPGAGQNTEAFF; CDR3nt: TGCGCCAGCAGCTTGGACCCCGGAGCTGGGCAGAACACTGAAGCTTTCTTT; j_gene: TRBJ1-1; abundance: many; v_gene: TRBV5-1; d_gene: NA
CDR3aa: CAWRGQRGGLFNEQFF; CDR3nt: TGTGCCTGGAGGGGTCAGCGGGGGGGCCTGTTCAATGAGCAGTTCTTC; j_gene: TRBJ2-1; abundance: many; v_gene: TRBV30; d_gene: TRBD2
CDR3aa: CASSRRDFGEKLFF; CDR3nt: TGTGCCAGCAGCCGCCGAGACTTCGGCGAAAAACTGTTTTTT; j_gene: TRBJ1-4; abundance: NA; v_gene: TRBV3-1; d_gene: NA
CDR3aa: CASSLAGGSTQYF; CDR3nt: TGTGCCAGCAGTCTAGCGGGAGGTTCTACCCAGTACTTC; j_gene: TRBJ2-5; abundance: many; v_gene: TRBV12-3/TRBV12-4; d_gene: TRBD2
CDR3aa: CASSEFGASSYEQYF; CDR3nt: TGTGCCAGCAGTGAATTTGGGGCTTCATCCTACGAGCAGTACTTC; j_gene: TRBJ2-7; abundance: NA; v_gene: TRBV6-1; d_gene: NA
CDR3aa: CSAEDPSGRIDTQYF; CDR3nt: TGCAGTGCTGAGGATCCTAGCGGGAGGATAGATACGCAGTATTTT; j_gene: TRBJ2-3; abundance: many; v_gene: TRBV20-1; d_gene: TRBD2
CDR3aa: CASTLDSSFTDTQYF; CDR3nt: TGTGCCAGCACCCTGGACAGCTCTTTCACAGATACGCAGTATTTT; j_gene: TRBJ2-3; abundance: NA; v_gene: TRBV12-3/TRBV12-4; d_gene: NA
CDR3aa: CAWSSGQGISGYTF; CDR3nt: TGTGCCTGGAGTTCGGGACAGGGAATATCTGGCTACACCTTC; j_gene: TRBJ1-2; abundance: NA; v_gene: TRBV30; d_gene: TRBD1
CDR3aa: CASSWEGHNTGELFF; CDR3nt: TGTGCCAGCAGCTGGGAGGGACACAACACCGGGGAGCTGTTTTTT; j_gene: TRBJ2-2; abundance: many; v_gene: TRBV7-6; d_gene: NA
CDR3aa: CSARVGLAGVRQFF; CDR3nt: TGCAGTGCTAGAGTTGGACTAGCGGGAGTTAGGCAGTTCTTC; j_gene: TRBJ2-1; abundance: few; v_gene: TRBV20-1; d_gene: TRBD2
CDR3aa: CASSTIPDTQYF; CDR3nt: TGTGCCAGCAGCACTATCCCAGATACGCAGTATTTT; j_gene: TRBJ2-3; abundance: many; v_gene: TRBV12-3/TRBV12-4; d_gene: NA
CDR3aa: CASSALAPAGGYNEQFF; CDR3nt: TGTGCCAGCAGCGCGTTAGCCCCGGCGGGGGGATACAATGAGCAGTTCTTC; j_gene: TRBJ2-1; abundance: few; v_gene: TRBV9; d_gene: TRBD2